These T cell receptor beta chains were read from a single sample in a study of blood T cell repertoires in COVID-19. Data came from immunoSEQ multiplex PCR; TCRdb stores just in-frame clones and leaves some out. The table shows tens of thousands of clones, with 91% occurring only once. Sequencing input: peripheral blood. The source is a human donor in a cohort sampled during active COVID-19. The CDR3 runs from the conserved cysteine through the conserved F or W. The D gene is left open where the match is weak. Not all rows give a size; the values are once, few, many and, for expanded clones, a class.

>TRBJ2-5|-|-|TRBV5-1
CASSLQPPRETQYF
TGCGCCAGCAGCTTGCAACCCCCTAGGGAGACCCAGTACTTC
>TRBJ1-4|few|-|TRBV25-1
CASSAMGTAGEKLFF
TGTGCCAGCAGTGCTATGGGGACCGCGGGAGAAAAACTGTTTTTT
>TRBJ1-2|-|-|TRBV18
CASSFRTAVYTF
TGTGCCAGCTCATTCCGGACAGCTGTCTACACCTTC
>TRBJ1-2|-|-|TRBV2
CASSQGGGKGYGYTF
TGTGCCAGCAGTCAAGGGGGGGGAAAGGGCTATGGCTACACCTTC
>TRBJ2-7|once|TRBD1|TRBV27
CATGTGTYEQYF
TGTGCCACCGGGACAGGGACCTACGAGCAGTACTTC
>TRBJ2-7|few|-|TRBV9
CASSVGSLQYEQYF
TGTGCCAGCAGCGTAGGCTCTCTTCAGTACGAGCAGTACTTC
>TRBJ2-7|once|-|TRBV11-2
CASSLAGRGFSYEQYF
TGTGCCAGCAGCTTAGCTGGGCGGGGCTTCTCCTACGAGCAGTACTTC
>TRBJ1-2|-|TRBD1|TRBV19
CASSVEQGVLRNGYTF
TGTGCCAGTAGTGTGGAACAGGGGGTACTTAGGAATGGCTACACCTTC
>TRBJ2-7|few|-|TRBV6-1
CASSEVPRQVLYEQYF
TGTGCCAGCAGTGAAGTACCCCGACAGGTCCTCTACGAGCAGTACTTC
>TRBJ1-5|-|-|TRBV20-1
CSASFGHTNQPQHF
TGCAGTGCTAGTTTTGGACACACTAATCAGCCCCAGCATTTT
>TRBJ1-1|-|TRBD1|TRBV27
CASSDGQGLLKAFF
TGTGCCAGCAGCGACGGACAGGGTTTGTTGAAGGCTTTCTTT
>TRBJ1-2|-|-|TRBV30
CAWSVSFENHYGYTF
TGTGCCTGGAGTGTATCTTTCGAGAACCACTATGGCTACACCTTC
>TRBJ1-1|once|-|TRBV6-5
CASSSTGSPFF
TGTGCCAGCAGTTCCACAGGGAGTCCTTTCTTT
>TRBJ2-5|-|-|TRBV29-1
CSVTQDQETQYF
TGCAGCGTTACACAGGACCAAGAGACCCAGTACTTC
>TRBJ1-3|once|TRBD1|TRBV7-8
CASSRDRGNTIYF
TGTGCCAGCAGCCGGGACAGGGGAAACACCATATATTTT
>TRBJ2-1|-|TRBD1|TRBV9
CASSVPGQGSGEQFF
TGTGCCAGCAGCGTGCCGGGACAGGGTAGTGGTGAGCAGTTCTTC
>TRBJ1-4|-|-|TRBV6-6
CASSQWRISCLNEKLFF
TGTGCCAGCAGTCAATGGCGGATCTCCTGCCTAAATGAAAAACTGTTTTTT
>TRBJ2-7|-|TRBD2|TRBV7-9
CASREGSSYEQYF
TGTGCCAGTCGGGAGGGCAGCTCCTACGAGCAGTACTTC
>TRBJ1-1|-|-|TRBV18
CASSPPPRFRGTEAFF
TGTGCCAGCTCACCACCACCCAGATTTAGAGGGACTGAAGCTTTCTTT
>TRBJ2-3|-|TRBD1|TRBV5-1
CASSSSGQSTDTQYF
TGCGCCAGCAGCAGCTCGGGACAGAGCACAGATACGCAGTATTTT
>TRBJ1-5|-|-|TRBV29-1
CSVEDGPAERVSNQPQHF
TGCAGCGTTGAAGACGGTCCCGCCGAGAGGGTTAGCAATCAGCCCCAGCATTTT
>TRBJ1-4|-|-|TRBV19
CASSMTATNEKLFF
TGTGCCAGTAGTATGACTGCAACTAATGAAAAACTGTTTTTT
>TRBJ2-3|once|TRBD1|TRBV27
CASSFRQGDTDTQYF
TGTGCCAGCAGTTTTAGACAGGGGGACACAGATACGCAGTATTTT
>TRBJ1-6|-|-|TRBV4-1
CASSQGTSSYNSPLHF
TGCGCCAGCAGCCAAGGGACTAGCTCCTATAATTCACCCCTCCACTTT
>TRBJ2-7|once|-|TRBV6-6
CASNREGGLEQYF
TGTGCCAGCAATAGGGAGGGGGGCCTCGAGCAGTACTTC
>TRBJ2-3|-|TRBD2|TRBV27
CASSFGRGGVDTQYF
TGTGCCAGCAGCTTCGGGCGGGGGGGCGTAGATACGCAGTATTTT
>TRBJ2-7|-|TRBD1|TRBV28
CASRRLTGGTSSYEQYF
TGTGCCAGCAGGCGACTCACAGGGGGGACAAGCTCCTACGAGCAGTACTTC
>TRBJ1-1|once|-|TRBV4-2
CASSQGRGDTEAFF
TGTGCCAGCAGCCAAGGTCGGGGGGACACTGAAGCTTTCTTT
>TRBJ1-2|-|-|TRBV9
CASSAPLGGFNYGYTF
TGTGCCAGCAGCGCACCGCTTGGAGGGTTTAACTATGGCTACACCTTC
>TRBJ1-5|-|-|TRBV30
CAWNLGGNQPQHF
TGTGCCTGGAACCTAGGGGGCAATCAGCCCCAGCATTTT
>TRBJ1-2|-|-|TRBV9
CASSDIHTGGYTF
TGTGCCAGCAGCGACATACACACGGGAGGCTACACCTTC
>TRBJ2-7|-|TRBD1|TRBV6-6
CASLDRGEGSYEQYF
TGTGCCAGCCTCGACAGGGGAGAGGGCTCCTACGAGCAGTACTTC
>TRBJ1-2|-|-|TRBV28
CASSLQGYGYTF
TGTGCCAGCAGTTTGCAGGGCTATGGCTACACCTTC
>TRBJ2-7|-|TRBD1|TRBV9
CASSQGTGGGQYF
TGTGCCAGCAGCCAGGGGACAGGGGGTGGGCAGTACTTC
>TRBJ2-7|-|TRBD1|TRBV11-2
CASRNIRADRAYEQYF
TGTGCCAGCAGAAACATCAGGGCCGACAGGGCCTACGAGCAGTACTTC
>TRBJ2-1|-|TRBD2|TRBV7-9
CASSFLGGLADNEQFF
TGTGCCAGCAGCTTTCTCGGAGGACTAGCGGACAATGAGCAGTTCTTC
>TRBJ2-7|-|-|TRBV6-5
CASSYSAGSYEQYF
TGTGCCAGCAGTTACTCGGCAGGATCCTACGAGCAGTACTTC
>TRBJ1-5|-|TRBD1|TRBV29-1
CSARGQGDQPQHF
TGCAGCGCCCGGGGACAGGGGGACCAGCCCCAGCATTTT
>TRBJ1-6|-|-|TRBV28
CASSPPDRYNSPLHF
TGTGCCAGCAGCCCGCCCGACAGATATAATTCACCCCTCCACTTT
>TRBJ1-3|-|-|TRBV7-2
CASSLLQGPGGNTIYF
TGTGCCAGCAGCTTACTACAGGGCCCTGGTGGGAACACCATATATTTT
>TRBJ1-5|-|TRBD1|TRBV20-1
CSASWTGTNQPQHF
TGCAGTGCTAGTTGGACAGGGACTAATCAGCCCCAGCATTTT
>TRBJ2-1|-|TRBD2|TRBV2
CASSPTSGGAIEQFF
TGTGCCAGCAGCCCGACTAGCGGGGGGGCGATTGAGCAGTTCTTC
>TRBJ2-6|-|-|TRBV5-5
CASSFGAGYSGANVLTF
TGTGCCAGCAGCTTCGGCGCGGGCTACTCTGGGGCCAACGTCCTGACTTTC
>TRBJ2-1|-|TRBD2|TRBV13
CASSLALAGSYNEQFF
TGTGCCAGCAGCTTAGCACTAGCGGGGTCCTACAATGAGCAGTTCTTC
>TRBJ1-1|-|-|TRBV11-2
CASSPPISSQGSGEAFF
TGTGCCAGCAGCCCACCTATTTCATCGCAGGGATCTGGTGAAGCTTTCTTT
>TRBJ2-7|-|-|TRBV5-4
CASSWGGVTYEQYF
TGTGCCAGCAGCTGGGGCGGGGTTACGTACGAGCAGTACTTC
>TRBJ1-5|-|-|TRBV19
CASSRGSAGGQPQHF
TGTGCCAGTAGTCGGGGGAGCGCGGGCGGTCAGCCCCAGCATTTT
>TRBJ2-7|-|-|TRBV5-1
CASSLIGAHEQYF
TGCGCCAGCAGCTTGATAGGGGCCCACGAGCAGTACTTC
>TRBJ1-2|once|TRBD1|TRBV10-3
CAISERLDRGLPNYGYTF
TGTGCCATCAGTGAGAGATTGGACAGGGGCCTCCCGAACTATGGCTACACCTTC
>TRBJ2-1|once|-|TRBV4-1
CASSQDPTRIGLF
TGCGCCAGCAGCCAAGATCCAACTAGGATCGGACTCTTC
>TRBJ1-2|-|TRBD1|TRBV19
CASSLTGLDYGYTF
TGTGCCAGTAGCCTGACAGGGTTGGACTATGGCTACACCTTC
>TRBJ1-1|-|-|TRBV7-2
CASSLTQGPEAFF
TGTGCCAGCAGCTTAACACAGGGACCTGAAGCTTTCTTT